Shown below are 9 T cell receptor beta chains from a single sample sequenced in a study of cytomegalovirus exposure and HLA in healthy donors. Vbeta (60) and Jbeta (13) primers were used in the PCR. The table came from immunoSEQ multiplex PCR; TCRdb's copy has only in-frame clones and leaves some out. The table includes around 130,000 clones, roughly 85% detected once. Sequencing input: PBMCs. The source of these receptors is a woman aged 25 to 39 in good health and CMV-seropositive.

This chain uses TRBV5-1 with TRBJ1-6, with 9 bases lining up with TRBD1. V dropped 3 bases and J dropped 4; count of bases not matched to a gene: 2. CDR3 length: 15 amino acids. Germline CDR1 reads SGHRS; CDR2 reads YFSETQ. The CDR3 is CASSWDRAYNSPLHF. DNA for the CDR3: TGCGCCAGCAGCTGGGACAGGGCGTATAATTCACCCCTCCACTTT.

This chain connects TRBV28 to TRBJ1-3; D not certain. This CDR3 is 15 amino acids long. CDR1 MDHEN and CDR2 SYDVKM come from the germline V gene. V was cut by 8 bases and J by 12 bases, with 26 bases left in between. This CDR3 is CASGLYLGDTSHIYF. CDR3 sequence (DNA): TGTGCCAGCGGACTATACCTCGGGGATACCTCCCACATATATTTT.

The chain employs TRBV28 and TRBJ2-7, with TRBD2 matching 8 bases. Germline V gives CDR1 MDHEN, CDR2 SYDVKM. The CDR3 loop spans 18 amino acids. With V trimmed by 4 bases and J by 0 bases, 14 bases remained unmatched. The DNA of the CDR3 is TGTGCCAGCAGTTCCTACGGACTAGCCCACCGGAGCTCCTACGAGCAGTACTTC. This encodes CASSSYGLAHRSSYEQYF.

The V call is TRBV6-1, the J call TRBJ2-7, with D possibly TRBD2 on 5 matching bases. V shed 3 bases and J shed 0 bases, with 9 bases lying between them. The germline gives CDR1 MNHNS, CDR2 SASEGT. This CDR3 is built from 14 residues. CDR3 in amino acids: CASSDQRSSYEQYF. CDR3 coding DNA: TGTGCCAGCAGTGATCAGCGGAGCTCCTACGAGCAGTACTTC.

The rearrangement uses TRBV9 and TRBJ1-3; unclear D gene. The V gene lost 3 bases and the J gene lost 0 bases, with 10 bases spanning the gap. There are 15 residues in the CDR3. Germline V gene data show CDR1 as SGDLS and CDR2 as YYNGEE. CDR3 amino acids: CASSAIPGSGNTIYF. CDR3 coding DNA: TGTGCCAGCAGCGCTATCCCAGGCTCTGGAAACACCATATATTTT. Together with reference TRBV9 and TRBJ1-3, the CDR3 gives the full variable domain: DSGVTQTPKHLITATGQRVTLRCSPRSGDLSVYWYQQSLDQGLQFLIQYYNGEERAKGNILERFSAQQFPDLHSELNLSSLELGDSALYFCASSAIPGSGNTIYFGEGSWLTVV.

The V gene is TRBV30, the J gene TRBJ2-7, with D tentatively TRBD1 (6 bases). Germline loops: CDR1 GTSNPN, CDR2 SVGIG (reference sequence). The V end was cut by 2 bases, the J end by 5 bases, with 16 bases between. This CDR3 spans 14 amino acids. The CDR3 spells CAWSRGRGSHEQYF. In DNA form, the CDR3 reads TGTGCCTGGAGTAGGGGCAGGGGATCCCACGAGCAGTACTTC. Full variable domain (missing parts from reference TRBV30 and TRBJ2-7): SQTIHQWPATLVQPVGSPLSLECTVEGTSNPNLYWYRQAAGRGLQLLFYSVGIGQISSEVPQNLSASRPQDRQFILSSKKLLLSDSGFYLCAWSRGRGSHEQYFGPGTRLTVT.

J is TRBJ2-7 and V is TRBV27; no clear D gene. The CDR3 contains 14 residues. CDR1 and CDR2 from the germline V gene are MNHEY and SMNVEV (reference sequence). The ends were cut back, 2 bases at V and 1 base at J, with 9 bases in the middle. The CDR3 reads CASSLQRRSYEQYF. CDR3 nucleotides: TGTGCCAGCAGTTTACAGCGACGGTCCTACGAGCAGTACTTC.

The gene calls are TRBV5-1 and TRBJ2-3, with 9 bases lining up with TRBD1. The CDR3 loop spans 15 amino acids. J gave up 5 bases and V 0 bases, and 4 bases lay outside the gene matches. Germline V lookup: CDR1 SGHRS, CDR2 YFSETQ. The DNA of the CDR3 is TGCGCCAGCAGCTTGGCCCTGACAGGGGGAGATACGCAGTATTTT. Amino acid sequence: CASSLALTGGDTQYF.

The chain has TRBV7-9 and TRBJ2-1; 7 bases match TRBD2. Germline-derived CDR1 and CDR2 are SEHNR and FQNEAQ (reference sequence). The CDR3 spans 14 residues. In DNA form, the CDR3 reads TGTTCCTTTGATGGGGGGGACCTCTACAATGAGCAGTTCTTC. It is translated as CSFDGGDLYNEQFF. Based on the CDR3 plus reference TRBV7-9 and TRBJ2-1, the full variable domain is DTGVSQNPRHKITKRGQNVTFRCDPISEHNRLYWYRQTLGQGPEFLTYFQNEAQLEKSRLLSDRFSAERPKGSFSTLEIQRTEQGDSAMYLCSFDGGDLYNEQFFGPGTRLTVL.